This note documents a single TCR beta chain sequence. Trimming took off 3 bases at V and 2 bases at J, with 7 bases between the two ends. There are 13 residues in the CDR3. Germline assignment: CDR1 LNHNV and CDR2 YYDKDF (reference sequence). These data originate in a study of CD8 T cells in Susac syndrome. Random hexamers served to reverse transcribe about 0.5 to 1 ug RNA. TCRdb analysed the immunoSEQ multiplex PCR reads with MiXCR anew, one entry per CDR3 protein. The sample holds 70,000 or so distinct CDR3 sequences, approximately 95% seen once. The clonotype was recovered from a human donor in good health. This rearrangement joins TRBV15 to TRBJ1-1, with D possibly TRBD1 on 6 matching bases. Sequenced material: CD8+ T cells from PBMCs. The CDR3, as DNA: TGTGCCACCAGCAGGGGGGCAAACACTGAAGCTTTCTTT. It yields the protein CATSRGANTEAFF.